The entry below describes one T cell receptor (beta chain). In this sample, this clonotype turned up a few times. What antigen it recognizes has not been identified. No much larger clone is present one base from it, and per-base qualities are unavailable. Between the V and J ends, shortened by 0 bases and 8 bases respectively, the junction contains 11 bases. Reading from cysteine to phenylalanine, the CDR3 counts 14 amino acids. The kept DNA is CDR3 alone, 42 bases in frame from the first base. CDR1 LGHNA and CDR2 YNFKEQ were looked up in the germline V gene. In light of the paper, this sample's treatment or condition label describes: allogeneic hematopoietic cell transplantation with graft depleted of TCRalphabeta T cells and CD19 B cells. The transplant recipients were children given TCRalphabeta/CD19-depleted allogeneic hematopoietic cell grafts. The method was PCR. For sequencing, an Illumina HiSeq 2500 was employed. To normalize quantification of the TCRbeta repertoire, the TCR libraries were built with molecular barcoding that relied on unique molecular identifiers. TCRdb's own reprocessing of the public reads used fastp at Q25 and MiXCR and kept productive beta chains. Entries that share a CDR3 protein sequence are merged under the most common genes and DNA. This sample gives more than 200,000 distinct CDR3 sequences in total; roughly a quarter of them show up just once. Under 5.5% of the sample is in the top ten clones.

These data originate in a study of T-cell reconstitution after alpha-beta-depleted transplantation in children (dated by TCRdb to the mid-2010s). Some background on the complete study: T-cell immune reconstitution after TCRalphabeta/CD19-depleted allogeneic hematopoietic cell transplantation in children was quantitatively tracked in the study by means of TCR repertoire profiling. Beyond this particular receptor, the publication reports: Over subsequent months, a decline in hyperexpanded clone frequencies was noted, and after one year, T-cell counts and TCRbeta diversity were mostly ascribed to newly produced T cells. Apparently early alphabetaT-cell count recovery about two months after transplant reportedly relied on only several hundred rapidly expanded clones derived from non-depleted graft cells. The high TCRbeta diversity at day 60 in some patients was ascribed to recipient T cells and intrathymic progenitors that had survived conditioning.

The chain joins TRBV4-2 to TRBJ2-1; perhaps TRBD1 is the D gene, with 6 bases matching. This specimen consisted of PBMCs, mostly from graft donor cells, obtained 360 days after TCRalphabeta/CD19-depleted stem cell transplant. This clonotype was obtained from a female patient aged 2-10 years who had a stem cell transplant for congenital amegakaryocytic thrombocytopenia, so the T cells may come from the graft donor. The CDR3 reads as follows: CASSQEVRGDEQFF. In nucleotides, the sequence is TGTGCCAGCAGCCAAGAGGTCAGGGGCGATGAGCAGTTCTTC.